This is a list of T cell receptor beta chains from one sample in a study of cytomegalovirus exposure and HLA in healthy donors. The table came from immunoSEQ multiplex PCR; TCRdb's copy has only in-frame clones and leaves some out. The profile shows around 200,000 clones, 60% to 80% of them singletons. The sample taken for sequencing was PBMCs. Receptor source: a male donor in good health and CMV-seronegative. CDR3s include the opening cysteine and the closing phenylalanine or tryptophan. The D gene is left open where the match is weak. Size is omitted from some rows. Given values are once, few, many or a class for expanded clones.

TRBJ2-1 | - | TRBV5-1 | - | TGCGCCAGCAGCTTGGGAGGGTACAATGAGCAGTTCTTC | CASSLGGYNEQFF
TRBJ1-3 | - | TRBV19 | - | TGTGCCAGTTCCTACTCTGGAAACACCATATATTTT | CASSYSGNTIYF
TRBJ2-1 | - | TRBV9 | TRBD1 | TGTGCCAGCAGCGTAGGGGAGACAGGGATGAATGAGCAGTTCTTC | CASSVGETGMNEQFF
TRBJ1-4 | - | TRBV6-5 | TRBD1 | TGTGCCAGCAGTTACGGAGGACAGGGATCGGAAAAACTGTTTTTT | CASSYGGQGSEKLFF
TRBJ1-1 | once | TRBV6-5 | TRBD1 | TGTGCCAGCAGTCTCGGACAGGAAATGGGCGCTTTCTTT | CASSLGQEMGAFF
TRBJ1-2 | - | TRBV15 | - | TGTGCCACCAGCAGAGACGACAGAAGCGTAAACTATGGCTACACCTTC | CATSRDDRSVNYGYTF
TRBJ2-7 | - | TRBV5-4 | TRBD1 | TGTGCCAGCAGCTGGGGGACAGGACGATCCTACGAGCAGTACTTC | CASSWGTGRSYEQYF
TRBJ1-6 | - | TRBV5-4 | TRBD1 | TGTGCCAGCAGACGGGACAGTTCGAATTCACCCCTCCACTTT | CASRRDSSNSPLHF
TRBJ1-2 | - | TRBV18 | TRBD1 | TGTGCCAGCTCACCGGGGGACAGGGCTAGTTATGGCTACACCTTC | CASSPGDRASYGYTF
TRBJ2-3 | - | TRBV27 | - | TGTGCCAGCACTCAGGCGGGGAGGAGCACAGATACGCAGTATTTT | CASTQAGRSTDTQYF
TRBJ2-7 | few | TRBV4-1 | TRBD2 | TGTGCCAGCAGCCAAGACGAGACTAGCGGCTACGAGCAGTACTTC | CASSQDETSGYEQYF
TRBJ2-1 | - | TRBV7-4 | - | TGTGCCAGCAGCTTTCGGGGGGCGGCGAACTCCTACAATGAGCAGTTCTTC | CASSFRGAANSYNEQFF
TRBJ1-6 | - | TRBV30 | - | TGTGCCTGGAGCCGGGACACAACTGGTGGGGGATCACCCCTCCACTTT | CAWSRDTTGGGSPLHF
TRBJ2-7 | once | TRBV6-6 | - | TGTGCCAGCAGTTACTCGAACAGGGAAGACGAGCAGTACTTC | CASSYSNREDEQYF
TRBJ2-2 | once | TRBV5-1 | - | TGCGCCAGCAGCCAGGGGATCACCGGGGAGCTGTTTTTT | CASSQGITGELFF
TRBJ2-7 | - | TRBV9 | TRBD2 | TGTGCCAGCAGCGTAGGCAGCGGGGGGGCAACATACGAGCAGTACTTC | CASSVGSGGATYEQYF
TRBJ2-3 | once | TRBV7-9 | TRBD1 | TGTGCCAGCAGCAAGGGGGCTTACCCCTATACGCAGTATTTT | CASSKGAYPYTQYF
TRBJ1-2 | - | TRBV19 | TRBD1 | TGTGCCAGTAGTATAGATGGACAGGGGAGCAATGGCTACACCTTC | CASSIDGQGSNGYTF
TRBJ2-7 | - | TRBV7-9 | - | TGTGCCAGCAGCCCAGGGTTTCCCTACGAGCAGTACTTC | CASSPGFPYEQYF
TRBJ2-3 | - | TRBV15 | - | TGTGCCACCAGCAGAGGACTAGGCACAGATACGCAGTATTTT | CATSRGLGTDTQYF
TRBJ2-2 | - | TRBV7-2 | TRBD2 | TGTGCCAGCAGAAGCGGGGAAGTCACCGGGGAGCTGTTTTTT | CASRSGEVTGELFF
TRBJ2-1 | once | TRBV6-1 | TRBD1 | TGTGCCAGCGGGGACAGGGATCCATACAATGAGCAGTTCTTC | CASGDRDPYNEQFF
TRBJ1-1 | few | TRBV4-1 | TRBD1 | TGCGCCAGCAGGGTCGAGGGGGCATCTGAAGCTTTCTTT | CASRVEGASEAFF
TRBJ2-7 | few | TRBV2 | - | TGTGCCAGTACCCCTCGGACGGGGATTGGATACGAGCAGTACTTC | CASTPRTGIGYEQYF
TRBJ1-1 | few | TRBV29-1 | - | TGCAGCGCTAGGCGCGGGGACACTGAAGCTTTCTTT | CSARRGDTEAFF
TRBJ2-5 | few | TRBV7-9 | - | TGTGCCAGCAGCTTTACAGGGATGGAGACCCAGTACTTC | CASSFTGMETQYF
TRBJ1-5 | - | TRBV7-2 | TRBD1 | TGTGCCAGCAGCTCAGTGACAGGGTTTAGCAATCAGCCCCAGCATTTT | CASSSVTGFSNQPQHF
TRBJ1-5 | - | TRBV4-3 | - | TGCGCCAGCAGCCAAGATGCAGTAGCCGATCAGCCCCAGCATTTT | CASSQDAVADQPQHF
TRBJ1-2 | few | TRBV11-1 | TRBD1 | TGTGCCAGCAGCTTAGCGTCTGGGACAGGGCACTATGGCTACACCTTC | CASSLASGTGHYGYTF
TRBJ1-1 | few | TRBV2 | - | TGTGCCAGCAGTGAAGTGGCGGTCGGGGCTGAAGCTTTCTTT | CASSEVAVGAEAFF
TRBJ2-5 | - | TRBV9 | - | TGTGCCAGCAGCGTGTCGACTAGTTACAGAGAGACCCAGTACTTC | CASSVSTSYRETQYF
TRBJ2-5 | - | TRBV7-7 | TRBD1 | TGTGCCAGCAGCTCGACGGGGACAGGCCAAGAGACCCAGTACTTC | CASSSTGTGQETQYF
TRBJ1-2 | - | TRBV29-1 | TRBD1 | TGCAGCGTGTACATCCGACCGGACAGGGAATATGGCTACACCTTC | CSVYIRPDREYGYTF
TRBJ1-5 | - | TRBV4-2 | - | TGTGCCAGCAGCCAAGATCCTGGGGGGGATCAGCCCCAGCATTTT | CASSQDPGGDQPQHF
TRBJ2-1 | - | TRBV15 | - | TGTGCCACCTCCAACTGGGGCGAGTCTTCCTACAATGAGCAGTTCTTC | CATSNWGESSYNEQFF
TRBJ2-1 | - | TRBV4-2 | - | TGTGCCAGCAGCCAAGAAGGCGGGAAATCCAGCTCCTACAATGAGCAGTTCTTC | CASSQEGGKSSSYNEQFF
TRBJ2-5 | - | TRBV20-1 | - | TGCAGTGCTTCCGGGGTTGAGACCCAGTACTTC | CSASGVETQYF
TRBJ2-5 | - | TRBV4-3 | TRBD2 | TGCGCCAGCAGCCAAGCGACTAGCGGGGGGTGGGAGACCCAGTACTTC | CASSQATSGGWETQYF
TRBJ1-1 | once | TRBV4-2 | - | TGTGCCAGCAGCCAAGGGCTTCCAGACTACACTGAAGCTTTCTTT | CASSQGLPDYTEAFF
TRBJ1-2 | few | TRBV28 | - | TGTGCCAGCAGTATTCTGGGCAACCCCTATGGCTACACCTTC | CASSILGNPYGYTF
TRBJ2-5 | few | TRBV27 | - | TGTGCCAGCAGTTTACCAGGGGCGCTGGAGACCCAGTACTTC | CASSLPGALETQYF
TRBJ2-7 | - | TRBV6-5 | TRBD1 | TGTGCCAGCAGCCAAGGGACAGTCGAGCAGTACTTC | CASSQGTVEQYF
TRBJ1-3 | - | TRBV19 | - | TGTGCCAGTAGTATAATCAACAGACCCCGCTCTGGAAACACCATATATTTT | CASSIINRPRSGNTIYF
TRBJ2-5 | - | TRBV7-9 | TRBD2 | TGTGCCAGCAGCTCCCCCGGTAGCGGGGCCCAGGGGACCCAGTACTTC | CASSSPGSGAQGTQYF
TRBJ2-3 | - | TRBV15 | - | TGTGCCACCAGCAGAGATCTTGGACAGATACCCACAGATACGCAGTATTTT | CATSRDLGQIPTDTQYF
TRBJ1-1 | - | TRBV6-5 | - | TGTGCCAGCAGCCAGGGTAACACTGAAGCTTTCTTT | CASSQGNTEAFF
TRBJ1-1 | - | TRBV2 | - | TGTGCCAGCAACGAAGGGGGGGACACTGAAGCTTTCTTT | CASNEGGDTEAFF
TRBJ2-2 | - | TRBV7-9 | TRBD1 | TGTGCCAGCAGCCCCCAGGGGGTTGGGGAGCTGTTTTTT | CASSPQGVGELFF
TRBJ2-1 | - | TRBV2 | TRBD2 | TGTGCCAGCAGTGAACGGGGAAGACTAGCGGGGGCCCCCTCCTACAATGAGCAGTTCTTC | CASSERGRLAGAPSYNEQFF
TRBJ2-7 | - | TRBV5-1 | - | TGCGCCAGCAGCTCGCAGGGGCCCTGGGGCGAGCAGTACTTC | CASSSQGPWGEQYF
TRBJ2-7 | once | TRBV5-4 | TRBD1 | TGTGCCAGCAGCCAGGACAGGGGGACCTACGAGCAGTACTTC | CASSQDRGTYEQYF
TRBJ1-5 | - | TRBV9 | - | TGTGCCAGCAGTAATTATAGCAATCAGCCCCAGCATTTT | CASSNYSNQPQHF
TRBJ1-4 | - | TRBV2 | TRBD1 | TGTGCCAGCAGGGTACAGGGGGGTGGGGAAAAACTGTTTTTT | CASRVQGGGEKLFF